This T cell receptor beta chain was observed in a study of blood T cell repertoires in COVID-19. Germline V CDR1 and CDR2: LGHDT, YNNKEL (reference sequence). V dropped 10 bases and J dropped 6 bases, with 18 bases sitting between them. CDR3 length: 13 amino acids. Only in-frame clones appear in the TCRdb table, and some are missing; sequencing was by immunoSEQ multiplex PCR. The sample consists of approximately 190,000 clones, about 88% of them appearing once. The chain joins TRBV3-1 (or the pseudogene TRBV3-2) to TRBJ1-2, with D uncertain. This sequence originates from a man in his forties or fifties with active or convalescent COVID-19. Sequences were obtained from peripheral blood. The CDR3, as DNA: TGTGCCACCACCGCCCCGGGATTACATGGCTACACCTTC. Translated: CATTAPGLHGYTF.